The next 21 T cell receptor beta chains were all read from a single sample in a study of graft-versus-host responses after intestinal transplantation. The antigens of these receptors remain unknown. The method was immunoSEQ multiplex PCR; TCRdb's version includes in-frame clones alone and lacks a portion of them. The profile covers 70,000 to 75,000 clones, with roughly nine tenths appearing a single time and roughly 2.5% taken by the ten largest. Sequenced material: unstimulated CD8+ T cells sorted from spleen or lymph node cells, taken before intestinal transplant. The receptors stem from a human donor who received an intestinal transplant.

The chain joins TRBV4-2 to TRBJ2-1; 7 nucleotides align to TRBD2. The junction had 10 bases not matched to a gene; V was cut back by 1 base and J by 4 bases. Germline V gene data show CDR1 as LGHNA and CDR2 as YNFKEQ. The CDR3 extends over 17 amino acids. The DNA for the CDR3 is TGTGCCAGCAGCCAAGGAGTACCGGGACTACCTTACAATGAGCAGTTCTTC. It translates to CASSQGVPGLPYNEQFF.

This chain uses TRBV4-1 with TRBJ1-1, with 10 bases that match TRBD1. The CDR3 spans 15 residues. Germline V CDR1 and CDR2: MGHRA, YSYEKL. Germline trimming cut 4 bases from V and 3 bases from J; bases unmatched to any gene: 5. CDR3 in DNA: TGCGCCAGCAGCCCGGGGACAGGGGCAGACACTGAAGCTTTCTTT. Its translation: CASSPGTGADTEAFF.

The chain uses TRBV11-1 and TRBJ2-7; 9 bases line up with TRBD1. Trimming cost V 4 bases and J 4 bases; bases outside gene matches: 5. CDR1 is SGHAT and CDR2 is FQDESV in the germline V gene (reference sequence). This CDR3 has 14 residues. This chain's CDR3 is CASSSQGAGYEQYF. The CDR3 DNA reads as TGTGCCAGCAGCTCACAGGGGGCGGGTTACGAGCAGTACTTC.

The chain links TRBV4-1 to TRBJ2-1; TRBD2 aligns across 7 bases. Germline loops: CDR1 MGHRA, CDR2 YSYEKL. The CDR3 runs 13 residues. V lost 1 base to trimming and J lost 15 bases; unmatched junction nucleotides: 9. CDR3 in DNA: TGCGCCAGCAGCCAAGGGGCGGGAGACAACTCGTTCTTC. Protein: CASSQGAGDNSFF.

The CDR3 here is CASSQVWRRTDTQYF. The CDR3 DNA follows: TGCGCCAGCAGCCAAGTTTGGCGGCGCACAGATACGCAGTATTTT. The chain has TRBV4-1 and TRBJ2-3; D remains unclear. This CDR3 has 15 amino acids. Looked up from germline, CDR1 is MGHRA and CDR2 is YSYEKL. V shed 1 base and J shed 1 base, with 9 bases lying between them.

J is TRBJ2-7 and V is TRBV5-1; no definite D call. This CDR3 spans 14 amino acids. V was clipped by 1 base and J by 1 base, with 9 bases between them. Germline CDR1 and CDR2: SGHRS and YFSETQ. The CDR3 region has the DNA TGCGCCAGCAGCTTGATTCTGGAGTCCTACGAGCAGTACTTC. Translating gives CASSLILESYEQYF.

CDR3 bases: TGTGCCAGCAGTGAAAGGGGTGTGAAGGCAAGCTCCTACGAGCAGTACTTC. It encodes CASSERGVKASSYEQYF. The chain carries TRBV2 and TRBJ2-5, with D perhaps TRBD1 (5 bases). TRBJ2-7 explains the end of the DNA better; the J call may be wrong. The germline CDR1 and CDR2 sequences are SNHLY and FYNNEI. The CDR3 is 17 residues long.

This chain links TRBV7-8 with TRBJ1-1; D ambiguous. V lost 5 bases and J 1 base, leaving 17 bases between the germline ends. The CDR3 is 16 residues long. Germline-derived CDR1 and CDR2 are SGHVS and FQNEAQ. The CDR3 DNA sequence: TGTGCCAGCAGCAACACGGAGGCCTTGAGGAACACTGAAGCTTTCTTT. Its translation: CASSNTEALRNTEAFF. Full variable domain (missing parts from reference TRBV7-8 and TRBJ1-1): GAGVSQSPRYKVAKRGQDVALRCDPISGHVSLFWYQQALGQGPEFLTYFQNEAQLDKSGLPSDRFFAERPEGSVSTLKIQRTQQEDSAVYLCASSNTEALRNTEAFFGQGTRLTVV.

The gene calls are TRBV27 and TRBJ1-4; D is possibly TRBD1 (5 bases). The CDR3 has 13 residues. The V end lost 5 bases, the J end lost 10 bases, and 14 bases lay between the germline ends. The germline V gene has CDR1 MNHEY and CDR2 SMNVEV (reference sequence). CDR3: CASSPDSRGKLFF. The DNA of the CDR3 is TGTGCCAGCAGTCCTGATTCTAGGGGAAAACTGTTTTTT.

The V and J genes are TRBV5-1 and TRBJ2-7, with 10 nucleotides matching TRBD1. Trimming cost V 4 bases and J 6 bases; bases outside gene matches: 7. CDR1 is SGHRS and CDR2 is YFSETQ in the germline V gene. This CDR3 is built from 14 residues. The CDR3 DNA reads as TGCGCCAGCAGCGGGACAGGGGCCCTCTCCGAGCAGTACTTC. This encodes CASSGTGALSEQYF.

The chain carries TRBV15 and TRBJ1-2, with D hard to call. The CDR3 consists of 14 residues. The V end was cut by 4 bases, the J end by 3 bases, with 12 bases between. Germline lookup yields CDR1 LNHNV and CDR2 YYDKDF (reference sequence). CDR3 region: CATSKEVSDYGYTF. The DNA of the CDR3 is TGTGCCACCAGCAAGGAGGTTTCGGACTATGGCTACACCTTC.

The rearrangement links TRBV28 to TRBJ1-2, with TRBD1 identical over 8 bases. CDR3 length: 17 residues. J lost 8 bases, V lost 3 bases, and 17 bases had no gene match. Germline V gene lookup returns CDR1 MDHEN and CDR2 SYDVKM. DNA for the CDR3: TGTGCCAGCAGTTTTATTTGGGGGGACAGGTTCGTCGGCGGCTACACCTTC. It is translated as CASSFIWGDRFVGGYTF.

The chain joins TRBV5-1 to TRBJ1-5; 7 bases align to TRBD1. The trim removed 3 bases at V and 4 bases at J, leaving 7 bases unmatched. Germline CDR1 SGHRS, CDR2 YFSETQ. This CDR3 has 15 residues. The CDR3 DNA reads as TGCGCCAGCAGCTATACAGGGGCGTGGAATCAGCCCCAGCATTTT. This sequence encodes CASSYTGAWNQPQHF.

This chain links TRBV7-8 with TRBJ2-7; TRBD1 matches 7 bases. V lost 5 bases, J lost 3 bases, and 7 bases stayed unmatched. The V gene's germline CDR1 is SGHVS and CDR2 FQNEAQ. This CDR3 region has 14 residues. The CDR3 DNA reads TGTGCCAGCAGCCTACACGGGGACAGCTACGAGCAGTACTTC. Its translation is CASSLHGDSYEQYF.

The chain links TRBV2 to TRBJ1-4, with D possibly matching TRBD1 (6 bases). Trimming stripped 3 bases from V and 8 bases from J, with 13 bases between. There are 14 residues in the CDR3. Germline values: CDR1 SNHLY, CDR2 FYNNEI. CDR3 nucleotide sequence: TGTGCCAGCAGTGACCTCCAGGGGCGAGAAAAACTGTTTTTT. Protein: CASSDLQGREKLFF.

The DNA for the CDR3 is TGTGCCAGCTCACCAGAGGTGCGCCAGTGGCCCTACGAGCAGTACTTC. This sequence encodes CASSPEVRQWPYEQYF. The chain joins TRBV18 to TRBJ2-7; D is undetermined. CDR1 is KGHSH, CDR2 LQKENI, per germline. The CDR3 is 16 residues long. The V end lost 2 bases, the J end lost 2 bases, and 16 bases lay between the germline ends.

V is TRBV5-1 and J is TRBJ2-2, with 7 bases aligning to TRBD2. The length of the CDR3 is 14 residues. CDR1 and CDR2 (germline): SGHRS, YFSETQ. The V gene end was trimmed by 6 bases and the J gene end by 2 bases; junction bases not matched to a gene: 4. The CDR3 DNA follows: TGCGCCAGCAATGCGGGGGACAACACCGGGGAGCTGTTTTTT. Its protein is CASNAGDNTGELFF.

The J gene is TRBJ1-4, the V gene TRBV4-1, with D possibly being TRBD1 (6 bases). From germline, CDR1 is MGHRA and CDR2 YSYEKL. CDR3 length: 15 residues. Trimming shortened V by 4 bases and J by 8 bases, and 17 bases separated the two germline ends. The CDR3 here is CASSPMDSDNEKLFF. CDR3 DNA: TGCGCCAGCAGCCCCATGGACAGCGATAACGAAAAACTGTTTTTT.

Turning to this clone: The junction and the germline gene differ at one end; a read error may be behind it. The V call is TRBV28, the J call TRBJ2-7; tentative D call: TRBD2 (5 bases). The germline V gene has CDR1 MDHEN and CDR2 SYDVKM. The CDR3 totals 16 residues. CDR3 bases: TGTGCCAGCAGGTACGACTACAAAACGCCCCGTTACGGGCAGTACTTC. It translates to CASRYDYKTPRYGQYF.

The chain uses TRBV13 and TRBJ2-7, with 7 bases lining up with TRBD1. Germline V gene lookup returns CDR1 PRHDT and CDR2 FYEKMQ (reference sequence). The CDR3 is 14 residues long. The trim removed 2 bases at V and 5 bases at J, leaving 6 bases unmatched. Written as DNA, the CDR3 is TGTGCCAGCAGCTTAACACAGGGGAGAAACGAGCAGTACTTC. Translation gives CASSLTQGRNEQYF.

The chain is built from TRBV9 and TRBJ2-1, with a weak D call TRBD1 (6 bases). V shed 0 bases and J shed 7 bases, with 8 bases lying between them. From germline, CDR1 is SGDLS and CDR2 YYNGEE. The CDR3 consists of 13 residues. The CDR3 DNA reads as TGTGCCAGCAGCGTAGGGACAGATAATGAGCAGTTCTTC. Encoded protein: CASSVGTDNEQFF. Based on the CDR3 plus reference TRBV9 and TRBJ2-1, the full variable domain is DSGVTQTPKHLITATGQRVTLRCSPRSGDLSVYWYQQSLDQGLQFLIQYYNGEERAKGNILERFSAQQFPDLHSELNLSSLELGDSALYFCASSVGTDNEQFFGPGTRLTVL.